This T cell receptor beta chain was recovered during a study of T cell responses to AZD1222 COVID-19 vaccine. Germline-derived CDR1 and CDR2 are SQVTM and ANQGSEA. This CDR3 has 13 amino acids. The V and J ends lost 7 bases and 3 bases, in that order; junction bases with no gene match: 8. The repertoire was sequenced with immunoSEQ multiplex PCR; TCRdb's copy has only in-frame clones and lacks some. Among some 130,000 clones listed, around 86% were seen once. This clonotype originated in an adult in good health. The J gene is TRBJ1-2, the V gene TRBV29-1; TRBD1 agrees at 7 bases. The sample was peripheral blood, taken on day 0 of AZD1222 vaccination. Written as DNA, the CDR3 is TGCAGCGGGCAGACAGGGTCGGACTATGGCTACACCTTC. Protein: CSGQTGSDYGYTF.